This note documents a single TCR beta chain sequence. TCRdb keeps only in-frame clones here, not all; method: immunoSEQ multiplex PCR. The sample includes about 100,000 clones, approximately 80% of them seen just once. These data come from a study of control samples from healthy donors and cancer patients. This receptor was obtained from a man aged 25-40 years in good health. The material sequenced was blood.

CDR3 bases: TGTGCCAGTAGTATAGACGGGACTAGCGGGGACACCGGGGAGCTGTTTTTT. Translation: CASSIDGTSGDTGELFF. The gene calls are TRBV19 and TRBJ2-2, with 13 bases that match TRBD2. The CDR3 totals 17 residues. Germline CDR1 and CDR2: LNHDA and SQIVND (reference sequence). The V and J ends lost 0 bases and 3 bases, in that order; junction bases with no gene match: 1.